Listed here are 6 T cell receptor beta chains from one sample, sequenced in a study of T cell responses to AZD1222 COVID-19 vaccine. Using immunoSEQ multiplex PCR, the repertoire was profiled, and TCRdb retains in-frame clones only, with some absent. The table lists around 150,000 clones, 90% to 95% of them singletons. The starting material was peripheral blood, obtained 28 days after the second AZD1222 dose. The receptors here all came from an adult who received the AZD1222 COVID-19 vaccine.

The chain combines TRBV4-1 with TRBJ2-1; TRBD2 agrees at 7 bases. The CDR3 length is 15 residues. Germline CDR1 MGHRA, CDR2 YSYEKL. V gave up 4 bases and J gave up 7 bases; unmatched junction bases: 10. CDR3 nucleotide sequence: TGCGCCAGCAGCCTAGCGGGCGGCCTTGAAAATGAGCAGTTCTTC. It translates to CASSLAGGLENEQFF.

The chain has TRBV13 and TRBJ1-4; D is unresolved. Germline lookup yields CDR1 PRHDT and CDR2 FYEKMQ (reference sequence). The CDR3 is made up of 15 amino acids. The ends were cut back, 4 bases at V and 7 bases at J, with 16 bases in the middle. DNA for the CDR3: TGTGCCAGCAGCTCAGGACCCCCCCGGGGTGAAAAACTGTTTTTT. This sequence encodes CASSSGPPRGEKLFF.

The chain links TRBV7-3 to TRBJ1-1; D call uncertain. CDR1 is SGHTA, CDR2 FQGTGA, per germline. The V gene lost 3 bases and the J gene lost 0 bases, with 5 bases spanning the gap. This CDR3 region has 13 residues. CDR3 region: CASSFTVNTEAFF. CDR3 nucleotide sequence: TGTGCCAGCAGCTTCACAGTGAACACTGAAGCTTTCTTT.

The chain couples TRBV9 to TRBJ2-7; 7 nucleotides line up with TRBD2. Germline V gene lookup returns CDR1 SGDLS and CDR2 YYNGEE. There are 14 residues in the CDR3. V lost 5 bases, J lost 3 bases, and 8 bases stayed unmatched. This chain's CDR3 is CASSPRDYFYEQYF. CDR3 DNA: TGTGCCAGCAGTCCCCGGGACTACTTCTACGAGCAGTACTTC.

The chain has TRBV3-1 (or the pseudogene TRBV3-2) and TRBJ2-5; D is unclear. Germline values: CDR1 LGHDT, CDR2 YNNKEL (reference sequence). The CDR3 is made up of 12 amino acids. V lost 0 bases, J lost 13 bases, and 12 bases lay in between. This CDR3 is CASSQDRPHRYF. The CDR3 nucleotides read TGTGCCAGCAGCCAAGATAGGCCACACCGGTACTTC.

The V and J genes are TRBV28 and TRBJ2-7, with D possibly TRBD1 on 6 matching bases. The CDR3 is 14 amino acids. Germline V lookup: CDR1 MDHEN, CDR2 SYDVKM. V was cut by 5 bases and J by 1 base, with 12 bases left in between. The CDR3 sequence is CASSLGDRSYEQYF. In DNA form, the CDR3 reads TGTGCCAGCAGTCTAGGAGACAGGTCCTACGAGCAGTACTTC.